This T cell receptor (beta chain) stems from a study of cytomegalovirus exposure and HLA in healthy donors. For this clone: Antigen specificity is unknown.

Trimming removed 2 bases at V and 0 bases at J, with 11 bases between. The CDR3 length is 15 residues. Germline CDR1 is SGHTA and CDR2 is FQGNSA. It was with 60 Vbeta and 13 Jbeta primers that the PCR ran. Method: immunoSEQ multiplex PCR; TCRdb's copy keeps in-frame clones and lacks some. This sample has about 130,000 clones, with roughly 84% found just once. Broader study findings: Most sequenced TCRs were rare (though some public TCRs occurred in many donors). The availability of immune exposure information extended only to CMV serostatus. Fewer N-insertions than the roughly 650-donor mean were reportedly shown by an Asian-associated ancestry cluster in a later analysis.

V is TRBV7-2 and J is TRBJ2-7; D might be TRBD1 (6 bases). Sequenced sample: PBMCs. The receptor was derived from a boy younger than 18 in good health and CMV-seronegative. CDR3 sequence reads: CASSLSTGSSYEQYF. CDR3 nucleotides: TGTGCCAGCAGCTTATCCACAGGGAGCTCCTACGAGCAGTACTTC. Together with reference TRBV7-2 and TRBJ2-7, the CDR3 gives the full variable domain: GAGVSQSPSNKVTEKGKDVELRCDPISGHTALYWYRQSLGQGLEFLIYFQGNSAPDKSGLPSDRFSAERTGGSVSTLTIQRTQQEDSAVYLCASSLSTGSSYEQYFGPGTRLTVT.